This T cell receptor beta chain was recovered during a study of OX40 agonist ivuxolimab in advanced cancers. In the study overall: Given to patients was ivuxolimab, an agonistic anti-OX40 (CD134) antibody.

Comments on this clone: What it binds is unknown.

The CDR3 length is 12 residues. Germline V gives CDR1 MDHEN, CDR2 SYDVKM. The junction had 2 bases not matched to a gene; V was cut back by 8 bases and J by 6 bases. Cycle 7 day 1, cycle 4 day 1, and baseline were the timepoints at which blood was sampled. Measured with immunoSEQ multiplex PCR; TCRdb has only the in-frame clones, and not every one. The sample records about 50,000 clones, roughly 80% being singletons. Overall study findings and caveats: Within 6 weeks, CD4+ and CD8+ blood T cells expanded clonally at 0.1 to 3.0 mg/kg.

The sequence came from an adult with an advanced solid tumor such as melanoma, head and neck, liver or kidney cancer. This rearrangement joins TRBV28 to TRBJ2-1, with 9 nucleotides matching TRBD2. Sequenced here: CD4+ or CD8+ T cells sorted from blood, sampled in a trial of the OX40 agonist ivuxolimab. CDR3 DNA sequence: TGTGCCAGCCTTAGCGGGGGCAATGAGCAGTTCTTC. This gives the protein CASLSGGNEQFF.